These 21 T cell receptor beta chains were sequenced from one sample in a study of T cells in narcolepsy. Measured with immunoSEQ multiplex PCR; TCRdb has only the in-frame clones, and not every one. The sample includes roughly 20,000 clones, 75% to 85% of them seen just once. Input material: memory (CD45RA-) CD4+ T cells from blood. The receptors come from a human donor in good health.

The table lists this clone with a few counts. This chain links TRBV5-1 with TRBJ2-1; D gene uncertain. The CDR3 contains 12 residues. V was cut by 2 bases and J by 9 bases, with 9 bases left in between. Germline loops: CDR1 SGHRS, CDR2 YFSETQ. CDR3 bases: TGCGCCAGCAGCTTCGGACGGGCTGAGCAGTTCTTC. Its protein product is CASSFGRAEQFF.

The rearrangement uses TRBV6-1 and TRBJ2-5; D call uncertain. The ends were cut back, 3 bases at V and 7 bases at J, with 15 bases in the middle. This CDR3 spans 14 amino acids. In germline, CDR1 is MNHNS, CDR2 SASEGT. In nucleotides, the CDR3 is TGTGCCAGCAGTGATGGGCCTCCGGTCAGGACCCAGTACTTC. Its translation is CASSDGPPVRTQYF.

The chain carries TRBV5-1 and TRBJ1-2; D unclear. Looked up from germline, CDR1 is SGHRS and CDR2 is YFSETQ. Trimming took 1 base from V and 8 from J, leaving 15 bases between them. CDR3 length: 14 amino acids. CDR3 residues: CASSLRSGFEGYTF. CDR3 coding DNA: TGCGCCAGCAGCTTGCGGAGCGGCTTTGAAGGCTACACCTTC.

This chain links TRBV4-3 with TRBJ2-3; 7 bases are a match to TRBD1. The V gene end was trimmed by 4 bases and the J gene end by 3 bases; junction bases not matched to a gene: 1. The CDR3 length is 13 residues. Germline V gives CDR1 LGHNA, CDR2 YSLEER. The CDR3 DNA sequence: TGCGCCAGCAGCCGACAGGGTACAGATACGCAGTATTTT. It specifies CASSRQGTDTQYF.

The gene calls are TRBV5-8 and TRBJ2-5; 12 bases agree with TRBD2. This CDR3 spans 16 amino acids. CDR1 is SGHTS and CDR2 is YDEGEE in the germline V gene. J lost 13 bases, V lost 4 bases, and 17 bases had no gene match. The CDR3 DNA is TGTGCCAGCAGCACTTCCCTGACTAGCGGGGGCCCTCCTGGGTACTTC. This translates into CASSTSLTSGGPPGYF.

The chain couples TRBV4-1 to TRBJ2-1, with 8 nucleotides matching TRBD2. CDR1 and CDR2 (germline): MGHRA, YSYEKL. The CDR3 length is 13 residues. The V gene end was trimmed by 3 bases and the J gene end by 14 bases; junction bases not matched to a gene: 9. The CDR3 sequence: CASSHTGLEEEFF. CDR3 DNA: TGCGCCAGCAGCCACACGGGACTAGAAGAAGAGTTCTTC.

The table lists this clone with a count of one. The CDR3 nucleotides are TGCAGCGTTGATAGGGGAATAGCGGGGGGGTCGAAAGAGACCCAGTACTTC. Its translation is CSVDRGIAGGSKETQYF. The chain recombines TRBV29-1 with TRBJ2-5; 11 positions match TRBD2. Germline trimming cut 3 bases from V and 3 bases from J; bases unmatched to any gene: 12. There are 17 residues in the CDR3. CDR1 SQVTM and CDR2 ANQGSEA come from the germline V gene.

CDR3 nucleotides: TGTGCCAGCAGTGAAGCGGGAATAGGCTACACCTTC. Its translation: CASSEAGIGYTF. The rearrangement joins TRBV2 to TRBJ1-2; D not resolved. The CDR3 spans 12 residues. V gave up 0 bases and J gave up 8 bases, with 7 bases separating them. CDR1 and CDR2 (germline): SNHLY, FYNNEI.

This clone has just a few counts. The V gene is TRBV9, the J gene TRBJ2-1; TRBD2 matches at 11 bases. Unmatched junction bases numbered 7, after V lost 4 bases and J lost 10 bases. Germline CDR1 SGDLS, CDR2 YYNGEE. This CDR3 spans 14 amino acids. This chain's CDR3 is CASSLSGGAREQFF. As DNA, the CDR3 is TGTGCCAGCAGCCTTAGCGGGGGGGCCCGGGAGCAGTTCTTC.

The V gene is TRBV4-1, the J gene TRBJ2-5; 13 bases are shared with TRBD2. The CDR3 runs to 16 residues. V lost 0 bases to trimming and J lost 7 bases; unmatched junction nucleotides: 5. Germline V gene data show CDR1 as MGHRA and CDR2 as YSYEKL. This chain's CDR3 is CASSQELAGGVRTQYF. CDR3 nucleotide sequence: TGCGCCAGCAGCCAAGAACTAGCGGGGGGGGTTCGGACCCAGTACTTC.

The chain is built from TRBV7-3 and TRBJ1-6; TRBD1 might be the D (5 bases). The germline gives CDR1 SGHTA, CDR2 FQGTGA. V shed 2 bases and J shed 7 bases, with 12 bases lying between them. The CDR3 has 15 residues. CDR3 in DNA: TGTGCCAGCAGCTTAGGGGCTTCTACCAATTCACCCCTCCACTTT. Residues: CASSLGASTNSPLHF.

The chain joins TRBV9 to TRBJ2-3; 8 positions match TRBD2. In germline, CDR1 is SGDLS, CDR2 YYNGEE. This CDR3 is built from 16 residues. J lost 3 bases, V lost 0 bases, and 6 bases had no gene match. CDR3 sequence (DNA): TGTGCCAGCAGCGTAGCTTCCAGCGGGGGTACAGATACGCAGTATTTT. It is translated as CASSVASSGGTDTQYF. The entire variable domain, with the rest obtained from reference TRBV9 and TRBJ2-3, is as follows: DSGVTQTPKHLITATGQRVTLRCSPRSGDLSVYWYQQSLDQGLQFLIQYYNGEERAKGNILERFSAQQFPDLHSELNLSSLELGDSALYFCASSVASSGGTDTQYFGPGTRLTVL.

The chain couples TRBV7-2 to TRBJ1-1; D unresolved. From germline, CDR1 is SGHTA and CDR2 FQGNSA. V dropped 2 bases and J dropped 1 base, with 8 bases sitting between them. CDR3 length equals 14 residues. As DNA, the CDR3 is TGTGCCAGCAGCTTAAAACTTGAGAACACTGAAGCTTTCTTT. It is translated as CASSLKLENTEAFF.

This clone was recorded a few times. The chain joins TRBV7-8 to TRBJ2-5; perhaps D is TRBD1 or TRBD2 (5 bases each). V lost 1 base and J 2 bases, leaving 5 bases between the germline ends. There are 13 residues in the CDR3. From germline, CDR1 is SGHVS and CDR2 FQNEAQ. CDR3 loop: CASSLGGQETQYF. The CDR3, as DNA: TGTGCCAGCAGCTTAGGGGGGCAAGAGACCCAGTACTTC.

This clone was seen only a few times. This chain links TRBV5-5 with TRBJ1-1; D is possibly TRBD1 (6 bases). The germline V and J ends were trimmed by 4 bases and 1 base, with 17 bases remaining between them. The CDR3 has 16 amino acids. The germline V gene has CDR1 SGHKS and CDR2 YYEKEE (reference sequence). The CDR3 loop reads CASSVGLGQSNTEAFF. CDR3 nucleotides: TGTGCCAGCAGCGTGGGGTTGGGACAATCGAACACTGAAGCTTTCTTT. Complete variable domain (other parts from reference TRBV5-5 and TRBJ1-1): DAGVTQSPTHLIKTRGQQVTLRCSPISGHKSVSWYQQVLGQGPQFIFQYYEKEERGRGNFPDRFSARQFPNYSSELNVNALLLGDSALYLCASSVGLGQSNTEAFFGQGTRLTVV.

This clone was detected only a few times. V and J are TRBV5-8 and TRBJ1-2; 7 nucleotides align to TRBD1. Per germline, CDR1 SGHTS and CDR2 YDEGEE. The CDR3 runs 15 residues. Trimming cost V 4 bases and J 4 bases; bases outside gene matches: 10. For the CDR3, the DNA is TGTGCCAGCAGCAGCTGGCAGGGGGGTAGCTATGGCTACACCTTC. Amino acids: CASSSWQGGSYGYTF.

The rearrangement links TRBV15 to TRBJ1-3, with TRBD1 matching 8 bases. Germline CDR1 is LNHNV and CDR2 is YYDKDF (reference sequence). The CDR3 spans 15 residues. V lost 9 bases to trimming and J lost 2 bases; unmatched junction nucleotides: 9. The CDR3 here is CATSQDRVAGNTIYF. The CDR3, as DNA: TGTGCCACAAGCCAGGACAGGGTCGCTGGAAACACCATATATTTT.

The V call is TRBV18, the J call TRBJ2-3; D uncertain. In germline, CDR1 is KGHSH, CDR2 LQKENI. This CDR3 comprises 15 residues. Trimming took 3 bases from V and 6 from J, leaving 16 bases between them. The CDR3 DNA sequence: TGTGCCAGCTCACCGGAGAGTAGTTATCCCGATACGCAGTATTTT. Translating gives CASSPESSYPDTQYF.

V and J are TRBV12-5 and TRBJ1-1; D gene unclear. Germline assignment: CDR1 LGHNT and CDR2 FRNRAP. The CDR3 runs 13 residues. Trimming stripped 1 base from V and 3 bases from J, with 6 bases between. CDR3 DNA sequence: TGTGCTAGTGGTTTGGGCGGATACACTGAAGCTTTCTTT. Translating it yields CASGLGGYTEAFF.

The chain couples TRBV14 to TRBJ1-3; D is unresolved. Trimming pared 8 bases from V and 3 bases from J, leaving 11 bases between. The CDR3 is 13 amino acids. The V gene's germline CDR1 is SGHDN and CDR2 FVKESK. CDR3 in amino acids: CASSRGVGNTIYF. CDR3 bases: TGTGCCAGCTCTCGTGGTGTTGGAAACACCATATATTTT.

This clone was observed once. Here the CDR3 DNA reads TGCGCCAGCAGCTTGGGACAGGGGTTCTATGGCTACACCTTC. Translation: CASSLGQGFYGYTF. The rearrangement joins TRBV5-1 to TRBJ1-2, with 8 bases lining up with TRBD1. The J segment lost 4 bases and the V segment lost 0 bases, leaving 2 bases of the junction unmatched. The CDR3 is made up of 14 amino acids. Germline assignment: CDR1 SGHRS and CDR2 YFSETQ.